The source of this T cell receptor (beta chain) is a study of neoadjuvant anti-PD-1 for oral cavity cancer. The CDR3 spans 15 residues. Trimming cost V 0 bases and J 5 bases, with 15 bases left between them. Germline V gene sequence: CDR1 SGHRS, CDR2 YFSETQ. Clones were read by immunoSEQ multiplex PCR, and TCRdb kept only the in-frame ones, dropping some. The sample records about 5,700 clones, about three fifths being singletons. Patients were newly diagnosed with stage II-IVA oral cavity squamous cell carcinoma without prior systemic or radiation treatment. The gene calls are TRBV5-1 and TRBJ2-7; D ambiguous. The material was tumor tissue, obtained before nivolumab (anti-PD-1) treatment. This clonotype was sampled from a person aged 40 to 85 with oral cavity squamous cell carcinoma. The CDR3 bases are TGCGCCAGCAGCTTGGCCCCCACCCTGTGGGACGAGCAGTACTTC. Translated: CASSLAPTLWDEQYF.